Presented here are 10 T cell receptor beta chains from one specimen sequenced in a study of blood T cell repertoires in COVID-19. Libraries were prepared by immunoSEQ multiplex PCR; TCRdb keeps only in-frame clonotypes and omits some of them. The sample carries 350,000 to 450,000 clones, around 87% recorded once. Source material: peripheral blood. The receptors shown here come from a woman aged 55-70 years with COVID-19, enrolled during active disease.

The chain employs TRBV5-1 and TRBJ2-2; 7 nucleotides match TRBD1. This CDR3 spans 17 amino acids. With V trimmed by 4 bases and J by 0 bases, 9 bases remained unmatched. Germline V gene data show CDR1 as SGHRS and CDR2 as YFSETQ. The CDR3 DNA is TGCGCCAGCAGCCGAATCCTGGGGACAGCGAACACCGGGGAGCTGTTTTTT. Residues: CASSRILGTANTGELFF.

The genes are TRBV27 and TRBJ1-1, with a weak D call TRBD1 (6 bases). V shed 5 bases and J shed 13 bases, with 20 bases lying between them. Germline CDR1 reads MNHEY; CDR2 reads SMNVEV (reference sequence). The CDR3 runs 13 residues. The CDR3 DNA follows: TGTGCCAGCAGTCCCCGGGGGGCACCCCAAGGTTTCTTT. Translating gives CASSPRGAPQGFF.

The chain couples TRBV6-5 to TRBJ1-1; D might be TRBD1 (6 bases). There are 15 residues in the CDR3. Trimming took off 5 bases at V and 1 base at J, with 14 bases between the two ends. Germline V gene sequence: CDR1 MNHEY, CDR2 SVGAGI. The CDR3 reads CASSTQGMKNTEAFF. CDR3 sequence (DNA): TGTGCCAGCAGTACACAGGGTATGAAGAACACTGAAGCTTTCTTT.

The chain uses TRBV19 and TRBJ1-1, with a weak D call TRBD1 (5 bases). The CDR3 is made up of 15 amino acids. From germline, CDR1 is LNHDA and CDR2 SQIVND (reference sequence). Trimming cost V 5 bases and J 0 bases, with 13 bases left between them. CDR3 sequence reads: CASSGGGSLNTEAFF. CDR3 nucleotide sequence: TGTGCCAGTAGTGGCGGGGGGTCCCTGAACACTGAAGCTTTCTTT.

The rearrangement uses TRBV28 and TRBJ1-4; 10 bases align to TRBD1. The CDR3 extends over 16 amino acids. The ends lost 5 bases at V and 4 bases at J; junction bases unmatched: 7. The germline V gene has CDR1 MDHEN and CDR2 SYDVKM. CDR3 region: CASSHPGTGVNEKLFF. The CDR3 bases are TGTGCCAGCAGTCACCCCGGGACAGGGGTTAATGAAAAACTGTTTTTT. Full variable domain (outside the CDR3, taken from reference TRBV28 and TRBJ1-4): DVKVTQSSRYLVKRTGEKVFLECVQDMDHENMFWYRQDPGLGLRLIYFSYDVKMKEKGDIPEGYSVSREKKERFSLILESASTNQTSMYLCASSHPGTGVNEKLFFGSGTQLSVL.

This clone was recorded only once. V usage is TRBV3-1 (or the pseudogene TRBV3-2) and J usage is TRBJ1-2, with D maybe TRBD1 (5 bases). CDR3 length equals 15 residues. V lost 1 base and J lost 0, with 9 bases in between. Germline CDR1 is LGHDT and CDR2 is YNNKEL (reference sequence). CDR3 DNA: TGTGCCAGCAGCCAAGTGCAGGGCCCTAACTATGGCTACACCTTC. Its translation: CASSQVQGPNYGYTF.

V and J are TRBV9 and TRBJ1-6, with TRBD1 as a possible D gene (5 bases). The CDR3 length is 13 residues. V shed 0 bases and J shed 11 bases, with 9 bases lying between them. CDR1 SGDLS and CDR2 YYNGEE come from the germline V gene. The CDR3 is CASSVGQNPPLHF. In DNA, the CDR3 is TGTGCCAGCAGCGTAGGACAGAATCCACCCCTCCACTTT.

This rearrangement joins TRBV19 to TRBJ2-1, with D possibly TRBD1 on 6 matching bases. The ends were cut back, 4 bases at V and 2 bases at J, with 9 bases in the middle. CDR1 LNHDA and CDR2 SQIVND come from the germline V gene (reference sequence). There are 14 residues in the CDR3. The CDR3 DNA follows: TGTGCCAGTAGTAGTAGGACAGCCTACAATGAGCAGTTCTTC. It specifies CASSSRTAYNEQFF.

The J gene is TRBJ2-7, the V gene TRBV9; 10 nucleotides align to TRBD1. Per the germline V gene, CDR1 is SGDLS and CDR2 is YYNGEE. The CDR3 contains 15 residues. Unmatched junction bases numbered 5, after V lost 3 bases and J lost 2 bases. The CDR3 region is CASSDRTGGPYEQYF. CDR3 coding DNA: TGTGCCAGCAGCGACCGGACAGGGGGACCCTACGAGCAGTACTTC.

V is TRBV18 and J is TRBJ2-7; D possibly corresponds to TRBD2 (5 bases). Looked up from germline, CDR1 is KGHSH and CDR2 is LQKENI. V was clipped by 2 bases and J by 3 bases, with 14 bases between them. The CDR3 totals 15 residues. Here the CDR3 DNA reads TGTGCCAGCTCACCATTCTCGGGGTCTTACTACGAGCAGTACTTC. This codes for CASSPFSGSYYEQYF.